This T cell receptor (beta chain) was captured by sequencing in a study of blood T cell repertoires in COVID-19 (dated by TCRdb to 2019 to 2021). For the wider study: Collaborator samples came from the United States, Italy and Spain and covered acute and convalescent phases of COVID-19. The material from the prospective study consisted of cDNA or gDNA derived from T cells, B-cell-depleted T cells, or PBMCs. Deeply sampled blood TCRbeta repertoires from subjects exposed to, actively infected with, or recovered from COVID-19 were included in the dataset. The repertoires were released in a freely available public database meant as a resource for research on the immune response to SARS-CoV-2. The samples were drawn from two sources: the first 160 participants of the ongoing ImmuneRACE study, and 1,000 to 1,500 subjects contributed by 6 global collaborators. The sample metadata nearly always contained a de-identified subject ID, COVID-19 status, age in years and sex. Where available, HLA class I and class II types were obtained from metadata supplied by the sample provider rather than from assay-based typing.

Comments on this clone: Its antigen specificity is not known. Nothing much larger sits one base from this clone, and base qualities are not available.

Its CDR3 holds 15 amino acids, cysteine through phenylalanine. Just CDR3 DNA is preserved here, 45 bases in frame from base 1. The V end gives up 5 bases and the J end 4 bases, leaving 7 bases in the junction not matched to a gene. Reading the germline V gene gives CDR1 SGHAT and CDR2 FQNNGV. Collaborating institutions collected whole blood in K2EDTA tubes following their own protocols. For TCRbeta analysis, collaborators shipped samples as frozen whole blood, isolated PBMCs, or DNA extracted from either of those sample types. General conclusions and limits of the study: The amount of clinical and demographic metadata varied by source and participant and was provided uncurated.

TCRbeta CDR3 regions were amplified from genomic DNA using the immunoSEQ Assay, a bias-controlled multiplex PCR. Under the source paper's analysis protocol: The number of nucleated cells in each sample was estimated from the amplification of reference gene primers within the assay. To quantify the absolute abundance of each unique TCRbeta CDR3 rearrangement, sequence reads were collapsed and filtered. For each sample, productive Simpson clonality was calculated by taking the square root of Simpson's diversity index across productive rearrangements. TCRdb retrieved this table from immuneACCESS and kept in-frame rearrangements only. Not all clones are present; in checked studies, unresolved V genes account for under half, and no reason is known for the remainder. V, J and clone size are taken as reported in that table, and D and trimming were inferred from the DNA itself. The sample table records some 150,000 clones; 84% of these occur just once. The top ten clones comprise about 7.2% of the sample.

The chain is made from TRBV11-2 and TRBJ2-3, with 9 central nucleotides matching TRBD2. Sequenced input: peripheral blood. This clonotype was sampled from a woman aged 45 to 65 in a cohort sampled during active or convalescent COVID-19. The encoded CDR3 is CASSKAGGYADTQYF. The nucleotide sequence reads TGTGCCAGCAGCAAAGCGGGGGGCTACGCAGATACGCAGTATTTT.